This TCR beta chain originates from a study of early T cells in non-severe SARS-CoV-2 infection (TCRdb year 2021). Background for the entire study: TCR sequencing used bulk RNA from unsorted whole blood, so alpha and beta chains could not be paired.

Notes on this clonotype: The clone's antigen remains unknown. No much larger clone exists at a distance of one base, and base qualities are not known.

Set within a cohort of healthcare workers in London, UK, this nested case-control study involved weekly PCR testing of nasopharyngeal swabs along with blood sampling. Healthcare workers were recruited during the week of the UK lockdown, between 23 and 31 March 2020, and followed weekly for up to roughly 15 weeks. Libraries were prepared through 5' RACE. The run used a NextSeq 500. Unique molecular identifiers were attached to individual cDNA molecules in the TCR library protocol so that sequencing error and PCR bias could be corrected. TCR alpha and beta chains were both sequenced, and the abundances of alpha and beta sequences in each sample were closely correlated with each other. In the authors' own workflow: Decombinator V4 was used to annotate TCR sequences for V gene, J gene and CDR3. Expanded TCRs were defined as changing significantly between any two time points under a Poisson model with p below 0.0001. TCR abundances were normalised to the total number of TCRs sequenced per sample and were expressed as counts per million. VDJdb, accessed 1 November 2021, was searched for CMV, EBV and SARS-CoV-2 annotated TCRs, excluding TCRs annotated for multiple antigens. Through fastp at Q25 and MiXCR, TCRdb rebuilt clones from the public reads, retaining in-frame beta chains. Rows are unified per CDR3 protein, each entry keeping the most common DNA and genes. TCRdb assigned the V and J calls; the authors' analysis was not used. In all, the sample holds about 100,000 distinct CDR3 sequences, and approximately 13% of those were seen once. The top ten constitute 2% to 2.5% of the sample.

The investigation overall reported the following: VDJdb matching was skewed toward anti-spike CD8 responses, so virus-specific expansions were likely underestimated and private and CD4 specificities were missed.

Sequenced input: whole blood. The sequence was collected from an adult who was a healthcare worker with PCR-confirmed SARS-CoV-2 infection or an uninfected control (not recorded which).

CDR3 loop: CASSPNRLTGYDKNIQYF. The nucleotides read TGTGCCAGCAGCCCCAACCGCCTGACAGGGTATGACAAAAACATTCAGTACTTC. This receptor chain uses TRBV14 and TRBJ2-4, with 7 central nucleotides matching TRBD1. The CDR3, cysteine through phenylalanine, is 18 amino acids long. The read is trimmed to its CDR3 DNA, 54 bases read in frame from base 1. From a lookup of the germline V gene, CDR1 and CDR2 are SGHDN and FVKESK. The germline V and J ends show losses of 4 bases and 3 bases respectively, and no gene match explains 15 bases of the junction.